This T cell receptor beta chain emerged from a study of spatial heterogeneity in lung cancer. Study-wide context: The average count in raw reads for each unique TCR and UMI combination exceeded 9.5 appearances.

TCRdb called the 5' RACE reads again in MiXCR, with one record for every CDR3 protein. The sample includes about 21,000 distinct CDR3 sequences, 4% to 5% of them seen just once. As to time point: sample taken at primary tumor resection. The authors sequenced whole RNA from tumor, nontumor lung or frozen PBMC without sorting. At least ten counts were recorded for this clonotype. Germline CDR1 is SGDLS and CDR2 is YYNGEE. V lost 3 bases, J lost 1 base, and 12 bases lay in between. The CDR3 is 15 amino acids. This TCR was recovered from a male donor with early-stage non-small cell lung cancer. Sample: PBMCs, taken at surgery. V and J are TRBV9 and TRBJ2-3; unclear D gene. CDR3 nucleotides: TGTGCCAGCAGCGGAGACATAACCGGCACAGATACGCAGTATTTT. Residues: CASSGDITGTDTQYF. The full variable domain, in which reference TRBV9 and TRBJ2-3 provide the parts outside the CDR3, is DSGVTQTPKHLITATGQRVTLRCSPRSGDLSVYWYQQSLDQGLQFLIQYYNGEERAKGNILERFSAQQFPDLHSELNLSSLELGDSALYFCASSGDITGTDTQYFGPGTRLTVL.